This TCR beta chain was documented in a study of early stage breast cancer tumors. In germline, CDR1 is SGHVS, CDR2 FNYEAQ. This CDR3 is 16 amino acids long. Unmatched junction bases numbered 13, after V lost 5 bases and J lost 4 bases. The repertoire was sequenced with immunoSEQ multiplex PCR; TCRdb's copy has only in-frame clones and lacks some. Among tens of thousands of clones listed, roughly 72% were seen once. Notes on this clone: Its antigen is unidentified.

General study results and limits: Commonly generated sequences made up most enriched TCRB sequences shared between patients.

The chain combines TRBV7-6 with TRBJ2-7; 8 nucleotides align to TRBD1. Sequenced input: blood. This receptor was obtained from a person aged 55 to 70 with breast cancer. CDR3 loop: CASSPSQGAAGYEQYF. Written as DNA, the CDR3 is TGTGCCAGCAGCCCCTCCCAGGGGGCGGCGGGGTACGAGCAGTACTTC.